This paragraph covers one T cell receptor beta chain sequence. Its antigen target is currently unknown. There are no base qualities to consult, and no much larger clone falls within one base. These data come from a study of spatial heterogeneity in lung cancer (dated by TCRdb to between 2018 and 2020). Broadly, across the study: More beta-chain than alpha-chain transcripts were consistently detected, likely reflecting higher beta-chain transcript abundance. In the raw uncorrected reads, each unique combination of TCR and UMI appeared on average more than ten times. The study quantitatively compared TCR alpha and beta repertoires across multiple tumor regions, matched nontumor lung and blood in non-small cell lung cancer. The study linked features of the TCR repertoire to counts of nonsynonymous mutations, which were determined by whole-exome sequencing of tumor tissue. At surgery, over 200 tumor regions, around 64 matched nontumor lung samples and 56 PBMC samples were TCR-sequenced for both alpha and beta chains.

Points the paper makes about the study in general: Additional single-cell paired TCR alpha and beta sequencing was considered necessary to confirm, at a functional level, the hypothesis that regional TCRs recognize regional mutations.

V was cut back by 4 bases and J by 6 bases, leaving a gap of 9 bases between them. The CDR3 goes from the cysteine to the phenylalanine over 12 residues. The retained sequence is limited to the CDR3, 36 bases, with the frame set at the first base. CDR1 and CDR2 (SGHVS, FNYEAQ) derive from the germline V gene. The meaning of the sample's time point label: sample taken at primary tumor resection. Without any cell sorting, TCR sequencing was performed on whole RNA extracted either from tumor and nontumor lung tissue or from cryopreserved PBMC samples. Donors were over 60 patients with early-stage, untreated non-small cell lung cancer from the lung TRACERx cohort. Patients were selected for TCR sequencing only if sufficient RNA was available from at least two tumor regions. Before being selected, tumor and adjacent nontumor lung specimens were reviewed by a lung pathologist. Libraries were prepared through 5' RACE. Sequencer: NextSeq 500. The TCR library protocol attached a unique molecular identifier to each TCR cDNA molecule to allow correction of PCR and sequencing errors. The paper's data handling went like this. Decombinator tools were used for TCR identification, UMI-based error correction and CDR3 extraction. Expanded TCRs were defined as those above a frequency of 2 per 1,000, corresponding to the top 1% of the tumor frequency distribution. Renyi diversity was computed with the R vegan package after each repertoire had been subsampled 100 times to 5,000 TCRs. To build CDR3 similarity networks, amino acid triplet string-kernel similarity was used, and CDR3s were connected when their pairwise similarity was above 0.82. The raw public reads went through TCRdb reprocessing: fastp at Q25, MiXCR clone calling, in-frame beta chains kept. For every CDR3 protein sequence, its rows merge into one entry that carries the most common genes and DNA. These V and J calls originate from TCRdb's pipeline instead of the authors' own analysis. The sample table shows about 11,000 distinct CDR3 sequences, and 3% to 4.5% are seen once. The ten largest clones add up to over 6.5% of the sample.

Sequencing was performed on normal lung tissue next to the tumor, taken at surgery. The V and J segments used are TRBV7-6 and TRBJ1-1; TRBD1 is a possible D gene, resting on 5 matching bases. The TCR originated in a male donor with early-stage non-small cell lung cancer. The DNA reads as follows: TGTGCCAGCAGCTCACTACAGGCTGAAGCTTTCTTT. Its coded protein is CASSSLQAEAFF.